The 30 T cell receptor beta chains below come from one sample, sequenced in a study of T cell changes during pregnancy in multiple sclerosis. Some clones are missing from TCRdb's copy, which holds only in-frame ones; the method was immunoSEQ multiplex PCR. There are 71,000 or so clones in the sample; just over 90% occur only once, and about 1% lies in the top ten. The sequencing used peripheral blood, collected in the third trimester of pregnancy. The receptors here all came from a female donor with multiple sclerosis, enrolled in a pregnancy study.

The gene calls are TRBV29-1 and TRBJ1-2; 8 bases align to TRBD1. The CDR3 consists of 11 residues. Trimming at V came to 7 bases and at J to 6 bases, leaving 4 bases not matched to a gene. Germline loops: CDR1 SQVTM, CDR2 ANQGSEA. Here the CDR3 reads CSAQGANGYTF. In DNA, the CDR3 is TGCAGCGCTCAGGGGGCCAATGGCTACACCTTC. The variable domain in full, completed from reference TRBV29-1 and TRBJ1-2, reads SAVISQKPSRDICQRGTSLTIQCQVDSQVTMMFWYRQQPGQSLTLIATANQGSEATYESGFVIDKFPISRPNLTFSTLTVSNMSPEDSSIYLCSAQGANGYTFGSGTRLTVV.

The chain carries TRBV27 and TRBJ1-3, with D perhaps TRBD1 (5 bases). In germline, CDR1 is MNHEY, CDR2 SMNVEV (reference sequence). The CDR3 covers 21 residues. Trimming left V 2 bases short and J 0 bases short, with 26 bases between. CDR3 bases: TGTGCCAGCAGTTTACCGCGCCCCGACAGACTTATCCCCAACTCTGGAAACACCATATATTTT. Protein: CASSLPRPDRLIPNSGNTIYF.

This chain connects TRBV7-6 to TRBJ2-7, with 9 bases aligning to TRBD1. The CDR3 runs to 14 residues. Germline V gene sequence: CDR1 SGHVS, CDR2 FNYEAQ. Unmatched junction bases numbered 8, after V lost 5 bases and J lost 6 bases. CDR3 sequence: CASSIRTGVGEQYF. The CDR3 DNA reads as TGTGCCAGCAGCATACGGACAGGGGTAGGCGAGCAGTACTTC.

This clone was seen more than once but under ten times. The CDR3 DNA sequence: TGTGCCAGCACTAGCGGGAGTGGGTATGAGCAGTTCTTC. Translation: CASTSGSGYEQFF. The rearrangement links TRBV6-1 to TRBJ2-1, with 10 bases identical to TRBD2. CDR1 is MNHNS and CDR2 is SASEGT in the germline V gene. This CDR3 has 13 amino acids. The V and J ends lost 7 bases and 8 bases, in that order; junction bases with no gene match: 5.

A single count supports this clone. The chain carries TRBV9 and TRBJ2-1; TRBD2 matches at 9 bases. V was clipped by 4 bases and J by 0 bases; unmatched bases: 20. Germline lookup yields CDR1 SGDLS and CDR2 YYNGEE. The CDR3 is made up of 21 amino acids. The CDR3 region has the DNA TGTGCCAGCAGCCCCGTCGCCACCAAAAGCGGGAGGATTAGCTCCTACAATGAGCAGTTCTTC. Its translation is CASSPVATKSGRISSYNEQFF.

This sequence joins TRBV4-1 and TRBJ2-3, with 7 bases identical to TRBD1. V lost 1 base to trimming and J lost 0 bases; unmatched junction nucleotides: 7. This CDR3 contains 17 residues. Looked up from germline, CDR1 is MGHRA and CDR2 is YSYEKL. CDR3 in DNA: TGCGCCAGCAGCCAAGGGCCCGGGACAGATAGCACAGATACGCAGTATTTT. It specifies CASSQGPGTDSTDTQYF.

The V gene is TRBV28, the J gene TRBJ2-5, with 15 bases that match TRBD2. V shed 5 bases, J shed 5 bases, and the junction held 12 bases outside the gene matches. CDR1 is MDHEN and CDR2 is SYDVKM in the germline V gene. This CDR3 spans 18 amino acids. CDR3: CASSPHPGLAGGYETQYF. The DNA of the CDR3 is TGTGCCAGCAGTCCCCACCCGGGACTAGCGGGAGGTTATGAGACCCAGTACTTC.

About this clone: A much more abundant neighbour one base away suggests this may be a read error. The chain's CDR3 is CASSTPEAINEQFF. DNA of the CDR3: TGTGCCAGCAGTACCCCGGAAGCGATCAATGAGCAGTTCTTC. V usage is TRBV28 and J usage is TRBJ2-1; D gene unclear. Germline V CDR1 and CDR2: MDHEN, SYDVKM. The CDR3 covers 14 residues. V was pared by 5 bases and J by 6 bases, with 14 bases between. The full variable domain, with the rest looked up from reference TRBV28 and TRBJ2-1, is DVKVTQSSRYLVKRTGEKVFLECVQDMDHENMFWYRQDPGLGLRLIYFSYDVKMKEKGDIPEGYSVSREKKERFSLILESASTNQTSMYLCASSTPEAINEQFFGPGTRLTVL.

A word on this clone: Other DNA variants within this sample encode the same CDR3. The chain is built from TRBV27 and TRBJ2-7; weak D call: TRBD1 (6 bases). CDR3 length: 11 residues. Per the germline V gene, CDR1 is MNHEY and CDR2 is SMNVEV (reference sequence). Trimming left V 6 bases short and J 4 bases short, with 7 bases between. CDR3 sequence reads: CASRQGYEQYF. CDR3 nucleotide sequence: TGTGCCAGCAGACAGGGTTACGAGCAGTACTTC.

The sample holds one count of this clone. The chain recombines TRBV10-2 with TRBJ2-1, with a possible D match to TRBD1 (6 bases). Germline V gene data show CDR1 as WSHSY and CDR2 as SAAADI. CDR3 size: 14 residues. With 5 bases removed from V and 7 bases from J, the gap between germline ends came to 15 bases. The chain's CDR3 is CASSRDTPRNEQFF. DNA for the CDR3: TGCGCCAGCAGTCGGGACACCCCAAGGAATGAGCAGTTCTTC.

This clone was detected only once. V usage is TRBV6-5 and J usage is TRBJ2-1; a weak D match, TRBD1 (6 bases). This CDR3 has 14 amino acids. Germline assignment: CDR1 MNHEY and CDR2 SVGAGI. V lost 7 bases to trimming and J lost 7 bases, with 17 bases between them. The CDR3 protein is CASTSGTRQNEQFF. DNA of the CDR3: TGTGCCAGCACCTCCGGGACAAGGCAAAATGAGCAGTTCTTC.

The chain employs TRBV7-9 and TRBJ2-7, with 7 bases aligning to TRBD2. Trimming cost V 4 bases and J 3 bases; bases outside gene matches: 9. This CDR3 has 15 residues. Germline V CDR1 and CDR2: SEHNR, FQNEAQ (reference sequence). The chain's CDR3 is CASSSRLLASYEQYF. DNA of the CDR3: TGTGCCAGCAGCTCACGTCTACTAGCGAGCTACGAGCAGTACTTC. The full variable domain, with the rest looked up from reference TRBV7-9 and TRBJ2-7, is DTGVSQNPRHKITKRGQNVTFRCDPISEHNRLYWYRQTLGQGPEFLTYFQNEAQLEKSRLLSDRFSAERPKGSFSTLEIQRTEQGDSAMYLCASSSRLLASYEQYFGPGTRLTVT.

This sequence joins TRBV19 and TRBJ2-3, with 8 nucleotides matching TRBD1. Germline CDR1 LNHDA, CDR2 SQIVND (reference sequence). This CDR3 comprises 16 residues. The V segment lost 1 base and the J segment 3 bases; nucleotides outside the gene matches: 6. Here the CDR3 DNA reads TGTGCCAGTAGTATAGGGACAGGGTATCGGACAGATACGCAGTATTTT. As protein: CASSIGTGYRTDTQYF. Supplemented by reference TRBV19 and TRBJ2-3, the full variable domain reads DGGITQSPKYLFRKEGQNVTLSCEQNLNHDAMYWYRQDPGQGLRLIYYSQIVNDFQKGDIAEGYSVSREKKESFPLTVTSAQKNPTAFYLCASSIGTGYRTDTQYFGPGTRLTVL.

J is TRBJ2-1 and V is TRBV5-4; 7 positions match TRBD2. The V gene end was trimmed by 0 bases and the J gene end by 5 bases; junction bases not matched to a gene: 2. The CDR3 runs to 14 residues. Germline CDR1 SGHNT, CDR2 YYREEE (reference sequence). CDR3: CASSLGDYHNEQFF. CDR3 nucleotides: TGTGCCAGCAGCTTGGGGGACTACCACAATGAGCAGTTCTTC. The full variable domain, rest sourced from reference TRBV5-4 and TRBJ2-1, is ETGVTQSPTHLIKTRGQQVTLRCSSQSGHNTVSWYQQALGQGPQFIFQYYREEENGRGNFPPRFSGLQFPNYSSELNVNALELDDSALYLCASSLGDYHNEQFFGPGTRLTVL.

CDR3 region: CASSLPRGNTYEQYF. The CDR3 DNA follows: TGTGCCAGCAGCTTGCCCAGGGGGAACACCTACGAGCAGTACTTC. The chain employs TRBV5-4 and TRBJ2-7; 7 bases are shared with TRBD1. The J segment lost 2 bases and the V segment lost 1 base, leaving 6 bases of the junction unmatched. The germline V gene has CDR1 SGHNT and CDR2 YYREEE (reference sequence). This CDR3 is 15 amino acids long.

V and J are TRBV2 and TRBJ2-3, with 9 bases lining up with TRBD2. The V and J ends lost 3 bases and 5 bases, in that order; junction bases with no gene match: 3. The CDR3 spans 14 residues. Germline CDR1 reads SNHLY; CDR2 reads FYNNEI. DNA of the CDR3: TGTGCCAGCAGTGATAAGCGGGAGGTAGATACGCAGTATTTT. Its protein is CASSDKREVDTQYF.

The CDR3 coding sequence is TGTGCCAGCAGTTTCGGCAGGGACACCTATGGCTACACCTTC. This gives the protein CASSFGRDTYGYTF. This chain links TRBV28 with TRBJ1-2, with D maybe TRBD1 (6 bases). V lost 3 bases and J lost 4, with 12 bases in between. CDR1 and CDR2 (germline): MDHEN, SYDVKM. The CDR3 is made up of 14 amino acids.

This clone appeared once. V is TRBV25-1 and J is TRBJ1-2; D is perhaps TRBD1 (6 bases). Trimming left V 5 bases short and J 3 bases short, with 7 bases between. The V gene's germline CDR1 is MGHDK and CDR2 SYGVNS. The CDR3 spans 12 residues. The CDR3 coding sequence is TGTGCCAGCAGTCCAGGGGACTATGGCTACACCTTC. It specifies CASSPGDYGYTF.

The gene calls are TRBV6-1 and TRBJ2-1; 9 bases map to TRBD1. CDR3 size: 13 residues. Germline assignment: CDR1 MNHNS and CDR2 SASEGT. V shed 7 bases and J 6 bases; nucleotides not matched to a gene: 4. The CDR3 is CASTPTGGNEQFF. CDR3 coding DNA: TGTGCCAGCACCCCGACAGGGGGCAATGAGCAGTTCTTC.

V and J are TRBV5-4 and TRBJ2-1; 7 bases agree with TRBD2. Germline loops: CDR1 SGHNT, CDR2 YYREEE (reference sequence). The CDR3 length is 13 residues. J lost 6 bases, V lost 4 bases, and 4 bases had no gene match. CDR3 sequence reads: CASSLGLVNEQFF. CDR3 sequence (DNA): TGTGCCAGCAGCCTCGGACTAGTCAATGAGCAGTTCTTC.

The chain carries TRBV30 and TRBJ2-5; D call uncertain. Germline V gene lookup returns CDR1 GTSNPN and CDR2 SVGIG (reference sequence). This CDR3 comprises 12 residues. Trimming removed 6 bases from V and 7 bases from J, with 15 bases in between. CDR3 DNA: TGTGCCTGCCTCTCCGATTCCAGGACCCAGTACTTC. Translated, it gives CACLSDSRTQYF. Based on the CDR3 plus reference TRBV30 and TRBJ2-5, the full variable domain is SQTIHQWPATLVQPVGSPLSLECTVEGTSNPNLYWYRQAAGRGLQLLFYSVGIGQISSEVPQNLSASRPQDRQFILSSKKLLLSDSGFYLCACLSDSRTQYFGPGTRLLVL.

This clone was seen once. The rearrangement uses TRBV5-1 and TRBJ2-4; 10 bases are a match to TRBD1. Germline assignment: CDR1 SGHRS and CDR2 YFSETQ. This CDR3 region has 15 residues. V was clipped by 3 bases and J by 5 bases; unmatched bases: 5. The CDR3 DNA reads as TGCGCCAGCAGCTGGACAGGGGGGGGGCAAAACATTCAGTACTTC. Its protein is CASSWTGGGQNIQYF.

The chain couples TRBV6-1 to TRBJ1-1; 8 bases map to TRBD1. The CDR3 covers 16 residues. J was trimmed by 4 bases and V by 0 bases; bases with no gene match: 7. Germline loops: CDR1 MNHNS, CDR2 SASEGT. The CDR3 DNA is TGTGCCAGCAGTGAAGCGCGCAGGGGGCTGGGCACTGAAGCTTTCTTT. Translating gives CASSEARRGLGTEAFF.

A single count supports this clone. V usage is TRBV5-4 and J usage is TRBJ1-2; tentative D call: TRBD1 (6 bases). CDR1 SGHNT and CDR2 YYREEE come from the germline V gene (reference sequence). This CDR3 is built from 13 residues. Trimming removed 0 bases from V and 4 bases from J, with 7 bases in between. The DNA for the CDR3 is TGTGCCAGCAGCTTGGTGGACAGCTATGGCTACACCTTC. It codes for CASSLVDSYGYTF.

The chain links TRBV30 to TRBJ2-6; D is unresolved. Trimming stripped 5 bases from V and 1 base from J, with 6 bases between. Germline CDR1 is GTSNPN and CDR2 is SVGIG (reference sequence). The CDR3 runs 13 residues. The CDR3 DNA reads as TGTGCCTGGGCAGGTTCTGGGGCCAACGTCCTGACTTTC. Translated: CAWAGSGANVLTF.

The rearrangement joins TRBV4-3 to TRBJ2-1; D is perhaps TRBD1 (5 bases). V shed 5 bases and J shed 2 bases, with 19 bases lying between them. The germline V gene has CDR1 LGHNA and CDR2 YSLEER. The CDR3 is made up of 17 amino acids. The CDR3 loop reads CASSKESTGAPYNEQFF. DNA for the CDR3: TGCGCCAGCAGCAAGGAATCAACAGGAGCTCCCTACAATGAGCAGTTCTTC.

CDR3 in DNA: TGTGCCAGCGGGACAGACTATGGCTACACCTTC. Protein product: CASGTDYGYTF. The chain uses TRBV6-6 and TRBJ1-2; TRBD1 matches 7 bases. The CDR3 totals 11 residues. Trimming removed 8 bases from V and 3 bases from J; junction bases left unmatched: 0. Germline CDR1 and CDR2: MNHNY and SVGAGI (reference sequence).

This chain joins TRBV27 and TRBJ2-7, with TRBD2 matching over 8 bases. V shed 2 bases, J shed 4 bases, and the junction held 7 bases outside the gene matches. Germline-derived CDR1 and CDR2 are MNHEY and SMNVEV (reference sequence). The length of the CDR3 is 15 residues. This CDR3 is CASSLTPGRDYEQYF. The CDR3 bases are TGTGCCAGCAGTTTAACCCCCGGGAGGGATTACGAGCAGTACTTC.

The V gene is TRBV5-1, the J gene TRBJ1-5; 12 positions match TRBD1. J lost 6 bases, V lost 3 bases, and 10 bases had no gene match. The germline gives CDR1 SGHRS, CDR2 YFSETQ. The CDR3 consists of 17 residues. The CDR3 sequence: CASSSVSGQGAGQPQHF. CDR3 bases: TGCGCCAGCAGCTCAGTATCGGGACAGGGGGCAGGTCAGCCCCAGCATTTT.

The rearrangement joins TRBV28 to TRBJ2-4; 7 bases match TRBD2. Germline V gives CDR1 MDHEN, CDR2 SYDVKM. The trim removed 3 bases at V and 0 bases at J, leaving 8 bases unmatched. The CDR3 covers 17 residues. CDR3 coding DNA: TGTGCCAGCAGTTTCCCGCGGGGGATACTAGCCAAAAACATTCAGTACTTC. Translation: CASSFPRGILAKNIQYF.